The present TCR beta chain was sequenced within a study of cytomegalovirus exposure and HLA in healthy donors. This clone has more than one count but fewer than ten. Its antigen remains unidentified. General study points: The study found most TCR sequences rare, yet found some public TCRs in many donors. Reportedly, cytomegalovirus status was diagnosed with high sensitivity and specificity. Cytomegalovirus-associated status was assigned to some 180 TCR beta chains. That first-cohort TCR clusters tended to co-occur in the 90 to 150 validation repertoires was found in a later analysis.

This table comes from immunoSEQ multiplex PCR, and its TCRdb copy is limited to in-frame clones, with some not included. The sample includes 220,000 or so clones, 85% to 95% seen only once; the top ten take roughly 1%. This sequence originates from a woman younger than 30 in good health and CMV-seronegative. What was sequenced was PBMCs.

Here the CDR3 DNA reads TGCGCCAGCAGCCAAGACCCAGGGGGCGACTATGGCTACACCTTC. Protein: CASSQDPGGDYGYTF. The rearrangement joins TRBV4-1 to TRBJ1-2; 8 bases are shared with TRBD1. This CDR3 region has 15 residues. Germline CDR1 is MGHRA and CDR2 is YSYEKL. J was trimmed by 3 bases and V by 0 bases; bases with no gene match: 3.